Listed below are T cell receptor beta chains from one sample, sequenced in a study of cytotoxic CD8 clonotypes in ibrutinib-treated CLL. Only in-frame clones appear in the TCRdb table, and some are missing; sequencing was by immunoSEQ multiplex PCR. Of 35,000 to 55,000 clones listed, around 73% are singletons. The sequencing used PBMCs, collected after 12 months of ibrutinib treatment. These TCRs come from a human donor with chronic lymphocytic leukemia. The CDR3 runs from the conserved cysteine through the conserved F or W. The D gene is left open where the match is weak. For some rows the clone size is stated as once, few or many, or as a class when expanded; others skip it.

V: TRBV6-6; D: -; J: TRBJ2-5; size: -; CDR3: CASSYSGHETQYF; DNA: TGTGCCAGCAGTTACTCGGGGCACGAGACCCAGTACTTC
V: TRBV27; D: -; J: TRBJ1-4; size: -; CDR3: CASSWRRNEKLFF; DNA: TGTGCCAGCAGCTGGCGGAGAAATGAAAAACTGTTTTTT
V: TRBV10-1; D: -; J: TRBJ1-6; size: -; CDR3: CASSQNQNSPLHF; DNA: TGCGCCAGCAGTCAGAACCAAAATTCACCCCTCCACTTT
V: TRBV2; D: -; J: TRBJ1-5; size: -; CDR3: CASTTSGNAYHQPQHF; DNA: TGTGCCAGCACGACCTCAGGAAACGCCTATCATCAGCCCCAGCATTTT
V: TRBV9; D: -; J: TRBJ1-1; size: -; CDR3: CASSVSGGMNTEAFF; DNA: TGTGCCAGCAGCGTATCGGGGGGCATGAACACTGAAGCTTTCTTT
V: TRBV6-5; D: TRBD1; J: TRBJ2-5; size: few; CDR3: CASTSNRGPETQYF; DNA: TGTGCCAGCACCTCGAACAGGGGCCCGGAGACCCAGTACTTC
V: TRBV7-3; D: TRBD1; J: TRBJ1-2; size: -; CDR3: CASSPGTGHGYTF; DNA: TGTGCCAGCAGCCCCGGGACAGGGCATGGCTACACCTTC
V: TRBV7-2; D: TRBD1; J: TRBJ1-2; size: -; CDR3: CASSLVGTGLPGGYTF; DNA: TGTGCCAGCAGCTTAGTCGGGACAGGCCTACCTGGGGGCTACACCTTC
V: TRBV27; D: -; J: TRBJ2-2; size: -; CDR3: CASSLYSGNGELFF; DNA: TGTGCCAGCAGTTTATACTCGGGAAACGGGGAGCTGTTTTTT
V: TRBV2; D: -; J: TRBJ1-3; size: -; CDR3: CARTSGDSGNTIYF; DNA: TGTGCCAGAACGAGCGGGGACTCTGGAAACACCATATATTTT
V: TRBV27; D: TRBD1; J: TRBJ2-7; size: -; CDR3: CASRDGQAPYEQYF; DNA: TGTGCCAGCAGGGACGGACAGGCCCCCTACGAGCAGTACTTC
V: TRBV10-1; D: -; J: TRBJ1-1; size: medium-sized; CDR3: CASWRQENTEAFF; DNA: TGCGCCAGCTGGCGACAGGAAAACACTGAAGCTTTCTTT
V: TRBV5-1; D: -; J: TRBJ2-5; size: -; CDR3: CASSTWGRETQYF; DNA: TGCGCCAGCAGCACTTGGGGGAGGGAGACCCAGTACTTC
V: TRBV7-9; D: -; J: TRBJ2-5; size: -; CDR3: CASSQQETQYF; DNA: TGTGCCAGCAGCCAGCAAGAGACCCAGTACTTC
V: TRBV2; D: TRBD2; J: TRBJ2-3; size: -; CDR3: CASSVEAGGVTDTQYF; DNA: TGTGCCAGCAGTGTGGAAGCGGGGGGGGTCACAGATACGCAGTATTTT
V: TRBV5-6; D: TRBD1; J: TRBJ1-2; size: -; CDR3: CASSWTGLGYTF; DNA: TGTGCCAGCAGCTGGACAGGGCTTGGCTACACCTTC
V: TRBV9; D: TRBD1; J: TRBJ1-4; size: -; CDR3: CASSQGTDPEKLFF; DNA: TGTGCCAGCAGCCAAGGGACAGATCCTGAAAAACTGTTTTTT
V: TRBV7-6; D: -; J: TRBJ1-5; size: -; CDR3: CASAGDGNQPQHF; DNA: TGTGCCAGCGCGGGGGACGGCAATCAGCCCCAGCATTTT
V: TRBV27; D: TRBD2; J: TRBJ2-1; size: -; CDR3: CASRSDGGLEDEQFF; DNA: TGTGCCAGCAGATCAGACGGGGGACTAGAGGATGAGCAGTTCTTC
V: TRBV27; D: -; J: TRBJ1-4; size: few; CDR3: CASSLSTATNEKLFF; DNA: TGTGCCAGCAGTTTATCGACAGCAACTAATGAAAAACTGTTTTTT
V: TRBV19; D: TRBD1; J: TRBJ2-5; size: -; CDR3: CAASDRGSDETQYF; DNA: TGTGCCGCCTCGGACAGGGGGAGCGATGAGACCCAGTACTTC
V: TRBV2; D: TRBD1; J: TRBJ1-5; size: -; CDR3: CASSEAPPGQIHQPQHF; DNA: TGTGCCAGCAGTGAAGCTCCCCCGGGACAGATTCATCAGCCCCAGCATTTT
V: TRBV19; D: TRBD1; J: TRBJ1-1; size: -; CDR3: CASGKGRGDTEAFF; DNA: TGTGCCAGCGGAAAAGGCAGGGGGGACACTGAAGCTTTCTTT
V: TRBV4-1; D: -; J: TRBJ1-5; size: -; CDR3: CASSQDQGLGQPQHF; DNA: TGCGCCAGCAGCCAAGATCAGGGGTTGGGGCAGCCCCAGCATTTT
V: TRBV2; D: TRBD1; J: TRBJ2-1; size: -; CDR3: CASKGGITYNEQFF; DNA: TGTGCCAGCAAAGGGGGCATCACCTACAATGAGCAGTTCTTC
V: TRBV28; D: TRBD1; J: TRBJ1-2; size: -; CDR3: CASRQQGDPGYGYTF; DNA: TGTGCCAGCAGACAACAGGGGGACCCGGGGTATGGCTACACCTTC
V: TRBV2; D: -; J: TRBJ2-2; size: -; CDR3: CASSESLSGELFF; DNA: TGTGCCAGCAGTGAGAGCCTATCCGGGGAGCTGTTTTTT
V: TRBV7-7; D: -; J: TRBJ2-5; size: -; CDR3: CASGPRGGKETQYF; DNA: TGTGCTAGCGGCCCCCGAGGGGGGAAAGAGACCCAGTACTTC
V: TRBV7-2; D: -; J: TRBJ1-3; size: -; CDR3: CASSLVGPIYF; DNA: TGTGCCAGCAGCTTAGTAGGACCGATCTATTTT
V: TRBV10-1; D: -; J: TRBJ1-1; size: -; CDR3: CASSFSLNTEAFF; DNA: TGCGCCAGCAGTTTCAGCCTGAACACTGAAGCTTTCTTT
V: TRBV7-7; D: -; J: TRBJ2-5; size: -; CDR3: CASSLITSSGEETQYF; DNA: TGTGCTAGCAGCTTAATTACTAGCAGTGGGGAAGAGACCCAGTACTTC
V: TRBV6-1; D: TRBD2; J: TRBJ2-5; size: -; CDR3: CASSEGLAGGQETQYF; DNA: TGTGCCAGCAGTGAAGGACTAGCGGGGGGTCAAGAGACCCAGTACTTC
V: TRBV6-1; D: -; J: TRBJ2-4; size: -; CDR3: CATRDGENIQYF; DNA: TGTGCCACTAGAGACGGAGAAAACATTCAGTACTTC
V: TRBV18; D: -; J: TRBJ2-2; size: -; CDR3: CASSRRAGDTGELFF; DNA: TGTGCCAGCTCACGTAGGGCCGGAGACACCGGGGAGCTGTTTTTT
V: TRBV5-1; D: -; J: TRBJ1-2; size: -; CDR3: CASSLVGTNYGYTF; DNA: TGCGCCAGCAGCTTGGTTGGAACTAACTATGGCTACACCTTC
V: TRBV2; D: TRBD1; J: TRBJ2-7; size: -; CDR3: CASSGQGAAYEQYF; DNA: TGTGCCAGCAGTGGACAGGGGGCGGCCTACGAGCAGTACTTC
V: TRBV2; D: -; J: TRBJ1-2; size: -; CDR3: CAPRGEGPNYGYTF; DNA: TGTGCCCCTAGAGGAGAGGGACCTAACTATGGCTACACCTTC
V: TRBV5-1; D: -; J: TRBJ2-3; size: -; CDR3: CASSSTASGTDTQYF; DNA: TGCGCCAGCAGCTCAACGGCGTCGGGCACAGATACGCAGTATTTT